The source of this T cell receptor (beta chain) is a study of spatial heterogeneity in lung cancer. Study context: Detection consistently yielded more beta chains than alpha chains. The library had UMIs, and each TCR and UMI pair averaged more than ten raw reads.

The table lists this clonotype with many counts. Its antigen is undetermined. A unique molecular identifier was carried by every single TCR cDNA molecule. TCRdb redid the calling of the 5' RACE reads with MiXCR, one entry per CDR3 protein. The sample records some 100,000 distinct CDR3 sequences, around 8.6% being singletons. The trim removed 2 bases at V and 0 bases at J, leaving 3 bases unmatched. This CDR3 is built from 16 residues. The germline CDR1 and CDR2 sequences are MDHEN and SYDVKM. Time point in this sample: sample taken at primary tumor resection. The sequenced material consisted of unsorted whole RNA from tumor, nontumor lung or frozen PBMC. Points from the study as a whole: TCRs found ubiquitously expanded in tumor appeared in blood more at resection than at follow-up.

This sequence originates from a male donor with early-stage non-small cell lung cancer. This sequence joins TRBV28 and TRBJ1-3; 8 bases match TRBD1. Sequencing used PBMCs, obtained at surgery. This chain's CDR3 is CASSLRGQASGNTIYF. The CDR3 DNA sequence: TGTGCCAGCAGTTTAAGGGGACAGGCCTCTGGAAACACCATATATTTT.